This T cell receptor beta chain stems from a study of HIV-infected patients and healthy controls. This CDR3 region has 16 residues. CDR1 is SGHNT and CDR2 is YYREEE in the germline V gene (reference sequence). With 4 bases clipped from V and 7 bases from J, the junction kept 13 bases outside the gene matches. TCRdb analysed the 5' RACE reads with MiXCR anew, one entry per CDR3 protein. The sample consists of 60,000 to 75,000 distinct CDR3 sequences, roughly a sixth of them appearing once. The clonotype originates from a human donor in good health. The gene calls are TRBV5-4 and TRBJ2-1; 8 bases agree with TRBD2. Sequenced sample: CD4+ T cells from blood. The CDR3 nucleotides are TGTGCCAGCAGCGAATCCCCTAGCGGGCCAAGAAATGAGCAGTTCTTC. Protein product: CASSESPSGPRNEQFF.